This T cell receptor beta chain was recovered during a study of blood T cell repertoires in COVID-19. Across the study: There were acute and convalescent COVID-19 samples, and they came from the United States, Italy and Spain.

Authors' analysis steps: Scientists estimated how many nucleated cells there were by amplifying reference gene primers. Assay used: immunoSEQ multiplex PCR; TCRdb lists only in-frame clones, some missing. The V and J calls and clone size are taken from that table; D and trimming were inferred from the DNA. The sample has nearly 350,000 clones; 80% to 90% are singletons. In its sample, this clone was seen a few times. Looked up from germline, CDR1 is ENHRY and CDR2 is SYGVKD. V was pared by 2 bases and J by 4 bases, with 3 bases between. The CDR3 spans 12 residues. The chain is built from TRBV10-3 and TRBJ1-5, with D unclear. Material for sequencing was peripheral blood. This TCR derives from a man aged 25 to 40 with active or convalescent COVID-19. DNA of the CDR3: TGTGCCATCAGTGAGCCGAATCAGCCCCAGCATTTT. Its protein product is CAISEPNQPQHF.